This T cell receptor (beta chain) came from a study of blood T cell repertoires in COVID-19. Between the trimmed V and J ends, which lost 4 bases and 7 bases, there was a span of 22 bases. This CDR3 is 16 amino acids long. Germline V gene data show CDR1 as LGHNA and CDR2 as YNFKEQ. Sequencing used immunoSEQ multiplex PCR; TCRdb keeps in-frame clones, though not all of them. The sample consists of 150,000 to 200,000 clones, around 80% of them appearing once. V usage is TRBV4-2 and J usage is TRBJ1-2, with a possible D match to TRBD1 (6 bases). Sequencing used peripheral blood. The receptor's source is an elderly woman with COVID-19, enrolled during active disease. CDR3 in amino acids: CASSRHQQGAPGGYTF. CDR3 in DNA: TGTGCCAGCAGCCGGCATCAACAGGGCGCACCCGGTGGCTACACCTTC.